This TCR beta chain was observed in a study of PD-L1 blockade in urothelial cancer (dated by TCRdb to about 2017). For context, the study as a whole: Every patient began therapy in about 2014 and was given atezolizumab 1,200 mg intravenously every 3 weeks. About 85% of the roughly 29 patients were identified as males with urothelial cancer of bladder origin, and a prior smoking history was reported by 18 of 29 patients. Patients had an ECOG performance status of 0 or 1 and had received between 0 and 3 prior chemotherapy regimens. Blood samples were analyzed 3 weeks after the start of treatment (second dose) and 6 weeks after the start of treatment. A median of roughly 140,000 T cells and 65,000 to 90,000 unique TCRs was obtained from blood samples, and a median clonality of 0.080 was observed. The study, an exploratory multi-omic analysis, examined somatic, immune and clinical correlates of response to PD-L1 blockade with atezolizumab in urothelial cancer. TCR sequencing covered pretreatment tumor samples and matched, serially collected peripheral blood taken before and after atezolizumab treatment. Durable clinical benefit was defined as progression-free survival longer than 6 months, and TCR features were also tested against progression-free and overall survival. Whole exome sequencing and RNA sequencing of pretreatment tumors were performed alongside TCR sequencing in the same patients. Durable clinical benefit was achieved by nine patients and was not achieved by 20 patients. Pretreatment blood TCR-seq was available for twenty-nine patients, at least one posttreatment blood collection was obtained for around 24 patients, and tumor TCR-seq was available for around 24 patients.

The sample's time point label is to be understood as: pretreatment peripheral blood. The cohort included roughly 29 patients with locally advanced or metastatic urothelial carcinoma who were treated at Memorial Sloan Kettering on a trial protocol. Peripheral blood mononuclear cells were collected from each patient pretreatment and during treatment, giving between 1 and 8 total time points per patient. The Qiagen DNeasy Blood extraction kit was used to purify genomic DNA from total PBMCs and tumor samples. PBMCs were collected pretreatment and during treatment, and were isolated and stored as previously described. Broader findings and caveats from the paper: Because of the small sample size (n ≈ 29) and the many exploratory analyses performed, the results are intended to be regarded as hypothesis-generating. Improved progression-free and overall survival was associated with having pretreatment peripheral blood TCR clonality below the median. Among patients with durable benefit, tumor-associated TCR clones showed greater expansion in peripheral blood 3 weeks after treatment started (n ≈ 20, p = 0.022).

In regard to this clone: The antigen it binds to is not known. No base quality values were provided; no much bigger clone lies one nucleotide off.

Trimming costs V 3 bases and J 6 bases, and their ends lie 9 bases apart. CDR1 and CDR2 are drawn from the germline V gene: MGHDK, SYGVNS. Measured from the cysteine to the phenylalanine, the CDR3 is 13 residues long. Only the CDR3 region is kept as DNA, spanning 39 bases read in frame from base 1. Synthetic TCR analog templates were spiked into each PCR so that absolute template abundance could be estimated from read counts. The immunoSEQ assay used bias-controlled V and J gene primers to amplify TCRbeta CDR3 regions from genomic DNA. Rearranged TCRbeta segments were sequenced at approximately 20X coverage. The study's processing was this. Clustering was used to correct sequencing errors, and CDR3s were annotated against IMGT to assign V, D and J genes. Only productive TCRbeta rearrangements were used in downstream analyses, excluding out-of-frame or stop-codon sequences. Clonality was computed as one minus Shannon entropy normalized by the log of the number of unique productive sequences. Clones differing between time points or between blood and tumor were identified by Fisher's exact test with Benjamini-Hochberg correction at adjusted p below 0.01. TCRdb mirrors the immuneACCESS table, restricted to in-frame sequences. Some clones are absent from its copies; in checked studies, under half trace to an unresolved V gene, and the reason for the others is unknown. Clone size and the V and J calls come from that table; the DNA yielded D and trimming. The sample includes around 130,000 clones, with about 88% observed a single time. The biggest ten clones account for under 3.5% of the sample.

The source of this sequence is a man in his fifties or sixties with urothelial cancer. This specimen was PBMCs, taken around atezolizumab (anti-PD-L1) treatment. The chain joins TRBV25-1 to TRBJ2-1; the D region possibly corresponds to TRBD1 (5 bases align). The CDR3 amino acid sequence is: CASSERDSNEQFF. The DNA sequence follows: TGTGCCAGCAGTGAGCGAGACAGCAATGAGCAGTTCTTC.